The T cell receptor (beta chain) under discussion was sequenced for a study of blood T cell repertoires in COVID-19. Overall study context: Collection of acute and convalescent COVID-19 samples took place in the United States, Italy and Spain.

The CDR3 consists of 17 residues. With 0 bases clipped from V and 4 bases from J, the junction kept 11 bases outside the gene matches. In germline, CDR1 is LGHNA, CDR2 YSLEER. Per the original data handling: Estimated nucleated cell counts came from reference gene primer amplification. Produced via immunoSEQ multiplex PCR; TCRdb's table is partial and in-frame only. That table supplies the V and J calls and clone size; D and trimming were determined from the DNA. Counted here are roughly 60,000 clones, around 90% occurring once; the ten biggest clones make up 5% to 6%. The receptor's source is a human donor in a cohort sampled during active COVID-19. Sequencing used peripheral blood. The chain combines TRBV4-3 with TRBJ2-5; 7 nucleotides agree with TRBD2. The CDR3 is CASSQEYGLVLGETQYF. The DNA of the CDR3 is TGCGCCAGCAGCCAAGAATACGGACTAGTCCTGGGAGAGACCCAGTACTTC.